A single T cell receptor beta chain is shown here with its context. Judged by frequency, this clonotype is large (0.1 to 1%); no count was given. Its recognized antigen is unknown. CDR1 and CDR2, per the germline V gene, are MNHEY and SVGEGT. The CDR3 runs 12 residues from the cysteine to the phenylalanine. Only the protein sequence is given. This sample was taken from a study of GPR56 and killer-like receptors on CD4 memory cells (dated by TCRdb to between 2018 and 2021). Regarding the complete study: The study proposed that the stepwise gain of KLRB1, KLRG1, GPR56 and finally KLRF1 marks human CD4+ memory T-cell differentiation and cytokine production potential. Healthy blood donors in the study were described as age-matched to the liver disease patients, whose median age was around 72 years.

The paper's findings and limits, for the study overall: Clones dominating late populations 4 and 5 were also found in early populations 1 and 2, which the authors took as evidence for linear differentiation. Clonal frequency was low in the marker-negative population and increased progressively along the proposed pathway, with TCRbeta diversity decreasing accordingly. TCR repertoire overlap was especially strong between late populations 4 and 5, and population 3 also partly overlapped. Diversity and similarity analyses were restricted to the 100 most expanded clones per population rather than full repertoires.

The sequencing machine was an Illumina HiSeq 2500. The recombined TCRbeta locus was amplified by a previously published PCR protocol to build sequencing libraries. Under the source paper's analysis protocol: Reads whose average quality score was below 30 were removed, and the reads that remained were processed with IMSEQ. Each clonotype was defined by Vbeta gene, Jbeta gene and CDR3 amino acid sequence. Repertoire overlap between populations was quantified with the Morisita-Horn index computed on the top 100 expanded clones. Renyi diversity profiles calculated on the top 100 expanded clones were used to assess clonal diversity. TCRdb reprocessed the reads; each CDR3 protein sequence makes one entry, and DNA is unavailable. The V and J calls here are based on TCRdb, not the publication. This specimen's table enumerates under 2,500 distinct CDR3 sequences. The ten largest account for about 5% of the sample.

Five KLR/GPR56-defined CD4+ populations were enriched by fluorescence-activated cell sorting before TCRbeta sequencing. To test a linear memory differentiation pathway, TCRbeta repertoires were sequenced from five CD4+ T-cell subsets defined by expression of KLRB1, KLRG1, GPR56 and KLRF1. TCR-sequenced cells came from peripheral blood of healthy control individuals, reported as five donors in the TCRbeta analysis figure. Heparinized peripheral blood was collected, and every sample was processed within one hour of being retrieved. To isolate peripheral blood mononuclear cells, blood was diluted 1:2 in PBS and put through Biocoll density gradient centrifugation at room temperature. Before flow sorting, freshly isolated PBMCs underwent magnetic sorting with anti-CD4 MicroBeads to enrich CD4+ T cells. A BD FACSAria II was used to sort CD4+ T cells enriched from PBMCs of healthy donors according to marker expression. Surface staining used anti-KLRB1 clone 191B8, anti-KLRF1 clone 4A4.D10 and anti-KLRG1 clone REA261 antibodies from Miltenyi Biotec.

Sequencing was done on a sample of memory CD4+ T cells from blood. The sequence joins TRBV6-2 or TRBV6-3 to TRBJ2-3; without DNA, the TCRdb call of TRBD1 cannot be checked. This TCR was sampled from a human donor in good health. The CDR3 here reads CASRGPTDTQYF.